Reported below is one T cell receptor beta chain. A read error may produce the germline difference seen at one junction end. CDR3 length: 16 amino acids. Germline CDR1 and CDR2: SGHTA and FQGTGA. According to the study, genomic DNA was the template for TCR beta VDJ and CDR3 profiling. TCRdb processed the reads anew with MiXCR; each CDR3 protein has one entry. Altogether about 190,000 distinct CDR3 sequences are present, roughly 56% being singletons, with the ten largest covering roughly 15%. The sample belongs to a study of CD8+CD57+ T cells in acquired aplastic anemia. This sequence was found in a human donor in good health, serving as a control. The V gene is TRBV7-3, the J gene TRBJ2-7; 10 nucleotides agree with TRBD1. Sequenced: sorted CD4+, CD8+, or CD8+CD57+ T cells (not recorded which) from PBMCs. CDR3 in DNA: TGTGCCCGCAGCTTAACCGTGGGACAGGGGTCCTACGAGCAGTACTTC. As protein: CARSLTVGQGSYEQYF.